These 26 T cell receptor beta chains share one sample of origin, sequenced in a study of T cells in localized non-small cell lung cancer. Profiling relied on immunoSEQ multiplex PCR, and the TCRdb table lists in-frame clones only, not all of them. The table lists some 140,000 clones, more than 80% of them singletons. The input for sequencing was peripheral blood, taken before any cancer treatment. Receptors were obtained from a female donor at least 60 years old with stage I lung adenocarcinoma.

The genes are TRBV9 and TRBJ2-4, with TRBD1 identical over 7 bases. CDR1 and CDR2 (germline): SGDLS, YYNGEE. The CDR3 spans 16 residues. With 3 bases clipped from V and 1 base from J, the junction kept 7 bases outside the gene matches. CDR3 bases: TGTGCCAGCAGCGAGGCGCCGACAGGGGCCAAAAACATTCAGTACTTC. Amino acids: CASSEAPTGAKNIQYF.

The chain has TRBV27 and TRBJ1-2; 11 nucleotides agree with TRBD1. Looked up from germline, CDR1 is MNHEY and CDR2 is SMNVEV (reference sequence). This CDR3 region has 14 residues. V dropped 6 bases and J dropped 7; count of bases not matched to a gene: 7. The CDR3 nucleotides are TGTGCCAGCAGCCAAATGGACAGGGGGCTTGGCTACACCTTC. Its protein product is CASSQMDRGLGYTF.

This sequence joins TRBV11-2 and TRBJ2-1; no clear D gene. This CDR3 region has 17 residues. Germline assignment: CDR1 SGHAT and CDR2 FQNNGV. The V end lost 5 bases, the J end lost 0 bases, and 17 bases lay between the germline ends. The chain's CDR3 is CASSPLVGLRSYNEQFF. CDR3 coding DNA: TGTGCCAGCAGCCCCCTCGTTGGGCTACGCTCCTACAATGAGCAGTTCTTC.

In this sample, this clone turned up a few times. The chain has TRBV7-3 and TRBJ2-5, with D possibly being TRBD2 (6 bases). CDR3 length: 14 amino acids. The germline V gene has CDR1 SGHTA and CDR2 FQGTGA. Deletions cut 5 bases from V and 5 bases from J, with 15 bases between. CDR3 nucleotides: TGTGCCAGCAGCCCTCTAGGAGGGCTGGAGACCCAGTACTTC. This gives the protein CASSPLGGLETQYF.

This clone was recorded a few times. The chain uses TRBV19 and TRBJ1-5, with a possible D match to TRBD1 (5 bases). The CDR3 is 14 amino acids. The ends were cut back, 6 bases at V and 6 bases at J, with 15 bases in the middle. Germline-derived CDR1 and CDR2 are LNHDA and SQIVND (reference sequence). The CDR3 loop reads CASRYAGGGQPQHF. The CDR3 bases are TGTGCCAGTAGATATGCGGGGGGTGGTCAGCCCCAGCATTTT.

This rearrangement joins TRBV5-6 to TRBJ2-4, with D unclear. CDR1 and CDR2 from the germline V gene are SGHDT and YYEEEE. The germline V and J ends were trimmed by 4 bases and 2 bases, with 13 bases remaining between them. The CDR3 covers 15 residues. CDR3 nucleotide sequence: TGTGCCAGCAGCGGATCCAGTAGGACCAAAAACATTCAGTACTTC. Translating it yields CASSGSSRTKNIQYF.

This CDR3 is CASSNQPQHF. DNA for the CDR3: TGTGCCAGCAGCAATCAGCCCCAGCATTTT. The genes are TRBV6-1 and TRBJ1-5, with D unresolved. Trimming took 6 bases from V and 3 from J, leaving 0 bases between them. The CDR3 consists of 10 residues. In germline, CDR1 is MNHNS, CDR2 SASEGT.

The rearrangement joins TRBV20-1 to TRBJ2-1; a possible D gene is TRBD1 (6 bases). CDR1 is DFQATT, CDR2 SNEGSKA, per germline (reference sequence). The CDR3 length is 11 residues. The CDR3 DNA is TGCATCACAGGGACGGGGAATGAGCAGTTCTTC. Residues: CITGTGNEQFF.

CDR3 sequence reads: CASSAATGGYGYTF. CDR3 bases: TGCGCCAGCAGCGCGGCGACAGGGGGCTATGGCTACACCTTC. The chain couples TRBV5-1 to TRBJ1-2, with 9 bases that match TRBD1. The CDR3 length is 14 residues. Germline V lookup: CDR1 SGHRS, CDR2 YFSETQ. Unmatched junction bases numbered 5, after V lost 4 bases and J lost 4 bases.

This chain joins TRBV11-3 and TRBJ2-1; tentative D call: TRBD1 (7 bases). Germline lookup yields CDR1 SGHNT and CDR2 YENEEA. This CDR3 is 13 amino acids long. The germline V and J ends were trimmed by 0 bases and 9 bases, with 9 bases remaining between them. The chain's CDR3 is CASSLDQGGEQFF. CDR3 coding DNA: TGTGCCAGCAGCTTAGATCAGGGGGGTGAGCAGTTCTTC. The full variable domain, in which reference TRBV11-3 and TRBJ2-1 provide the parts outside the CDR3, is EAGVVQSPRYKIIEKKQPVAFWCNPISGHNTLYWYLQNLGQGPELLIRYENEEAVDDSQLPKDRFSAERLKGVDSTLKIQPAELGDSAVYLCASSLDQGGEQFFGPGTRLTVL.

This chain uses TRBV15 with TRBJ2-3, with a weak D call TRBD2 (5 bases). The CDR3 has 18 amino acids. The V gene's germline CDR1 is LNHNV and CDR2 YYDKDF (reference sequence). V lost 3 bases to trimming and J lost 0 bases, with 19 bases between them. The CDR3 DNA follows: TGTGCCACCAGCAGTTCCAGGAGTGCGGGTCCTAGCACAGATACGCAGTATTTT. Its protein is CATSSSRSAGPSTDTQYF.

The chain combines TRBV18 with TRBJ2-7, with 7 bases that match TRBD1. Germline V gene sequence: CDR1 KGHSH, CDR2 LQKENI. The CDR3 has 14 residues. The trim removed 4 bases at V and 4 bases at J, leaving 7 bases unmatched. The CDR3 DNA is TGTGCCAGCTCACTTTTCGGACAGGTTTACGAGCAGTACTTC. Translating it yields CASSLFGQVYEQYF.

This chain links TRBV19 with TRBJ1-1; D remains ambiguous. The CDR3 runs to 18 residues. Between the trimmed V and J ends, which lost 2 bases and 2 bases, there was a span of 21 bases. Germline CDR1 reads LNHDA; CDR2 reads SQIVND (reference sequence). CDR3 coding DNA: TGTGCCAGTAGTATATTATCCCCCTTTAGGGAATCCAACACTGAAGCTTTCTTT. Protein: CASSILSPFRESNTEAFF.

V gene TRBV27 combines with J gene TRBJ2-5; tentatively, D is TRBD2 (6 bases). CDR3 length: 14 amino acids. Germline V gene data show CDR1 as MNHEY and CDR2 as SMNVEV (reference sequence). V was shortened by 6 bases and J by 0 bases, with 11 bases between the two germline ends. In nucleotides, the CDR3 is TGTGCCAGCAGGATAGCGGAGGACCAAGAGACCCAGTACTTC. Its protein is CASRIAEDQETQYF.

The chain couples TRBV7-9 to TRBJ2-3, with 9 bases identical to TRBD1. This CDR3 comprises 15 residues. Germline values: CDR1 SEHNR, CDR2 FQNEAQ (reference sequence). V lost 5 bases and J lost 3; bases outside the gene matches: 6. DNA for the CDR3: TGTGCCAGCAGCCCAAACAGGGGGCCGACAGATACGCAGTATTTT. It yields the protein CASSPNRGPTDTQYF.

This chain joins TRBV6-5 and TRBJ2-1, with D possibly being TRBD1 (6 bases). The CDR3 length is 12 residues. V shed 5 bases and J shed 6 bases, with 8 bases lying between them. Germline CDR1 MNHEY, CDR2 SVGAGI. The CDR3 sequence is CASSQDSNEQFF. CDR3 DNA: TGTGCCAGCAGTCAGGACAGCAATGAGCAGTTCTTC.

The J gene is TRBJ2-5, the V gene TRBV5-1, with 7 bases that match TRBD1. Germline CDR1 is SGHRS and CDR2 is YFSETQ. V lost 8 bases, J lost 5 bases, and 9 bases stayed unmatched. The CDR3 is made up of 13 amino acids. The CDR3 spells CASGQTGSETQYF. DNA of the CDR3: TGCGCCAGTGGACAGACAGGGTCGGAGACCCAGTACTTC.

As DNA, the CDR3 is TGCGCCAGCAGCTTGGACCTACCGGCTAGGTGGGGATCTGGAAACACCATATATTTT. Its translation is CASSLDLPARWGSGNTIYF. V usage is TRBV5-1 and J usage is TRBJ1-3; D remains ambiguous. The CDR3 has 19 residues. Per the germline V gene, CDR1 is SGHRS and CDR2 is YFSETQ. The V and J ends lost 0 bases and 1 base respectively, with 20 bases between them.

This sequence joins TRBV14 and TRBJ1-1, with D possibly TRBD1 on 6 matching bases. CDR1 is SGHDN and CDR2 is FVKESK in the germline V gene. The V and J ends lost 0 bases and 0 bases respectively, with 17 bases between them. CDR3 length equals 18 residues. CDR3 nucleotides: TGTGCCAGCAGCCAAGAGAGGCAGGGGCGAACTATGAACACTGAAGCTTTCTTT. Amino acid sequence: CASSQERQGRTMNTEAFF.

This clone has more than one count but fewer than ten. The chain joins TRBV9 to TRBJ1-1; TRBD1 is a possible D gene (5 bases). The CDR3 is 15 residues long. The germline V gene encodes CDR1 SGDLS and CDR2 YYNGEE. The V end was cut by 0 bases, the J end by 0 bases, with 9 bases between. CDR3 in amino acids: CASSVAGTLNTEAFF. The DNA for the CDR3 is TGTGCCAGCAGCGTAGCCGGGACCCTGAACACTGAAGCTTTCTTT.

This chain connects TRBV10-3 to TRBJ2-1, with D perhaps assigned TRBD1 or TRBD2 (5 bases each). V was pared by 6 bases and J by 7 bases, with 22 bases between. This CDR3 has 16 residues. The V gene's germline CDR1 is ENHRY and CDR2 SYGVKD. CDR3 protein: CAISTQPGTLGNEQFF. CDR3 DNA: TGTGCCATCAGCACCCAACCCGGGACCTTGGGGAATGAGCAGTTCTTC.

The J gene is TRBJ2-1, the V gene TRBV4-1, with D unclear. The CDR3 totals 14 residues. Germline V lookup: CDR1 MGHRA, CDR2 YSYEKL. Trimming shortened V by 3 bases and J by 8 bases, and 14 bases separated the two germline ends. This chain's CDR3 is CASSQNSLTDEQFF. CDR3 nucleotide sequence: TGCGCCAGCAGCCAGAATAGCCTGACTGATGAGCAGTTCTTC.

The V call is TRBV5-4, the J call TRBJ2-7, with 9 bases identical to TRBD1. Germline V gene sequence: CDR1 SGHNT, CDR2 YYREEE (reference sequence). Germline trimming cut 2 bases from V and 4 bases from J; bases unmatched to any gene: 13. The CDR3 runs to 17 residues. CDR3 nucleotides: TGTGCCAGCAGCTTAGGGACAGGGAAGGTAGTCGTTTACGAGCAGTACTTC. The encoded protein is CASSLGTGKVVVYEQYF.

This clone was observed a handful of times. This chain joins TRBV14 and TRBJ2-1, with TRBD1 identical over 7 bases. This CDR3 comprises 16 residues. The J segment lost 0 bases and the V segment lost 2 bases, leaving 4 bases of the junction unmatched. Looked up from germline, CDR1 is SGHDN and CDR2 is FVKESK. The chain's CDR3 is CASSQTGQSSYNEQFF. The CDR3 nucleotides are TGTGCCAGCAGCCAAACGGGACAGAGCTCCTACAATGAGCAGTTCTTC. The entire variable domain, with the rest obtained from reference TRBV14 and TRBJ2-1, is as follows: EAGVTQFPSHSVIEKGQTVTLRCDPISGHDNLYWYRRVMGKEIKFLLHFVKESKQDESGMPNNRFLAERTGGTYSTLKVQPAELEDSGVYFCASSQTGQSSYNEQFFGPGTRLTVL.

The chain uses TRBV7-2 and TRBJ2-7; D is possibly TRBD2 (6 bases). V lost 0 bases to trimming and J lost 2 bases, with 11 bases between them. Per germline, CDR1 SGHTA and CDR2 FQGNSA. This CDR3 comprises 15 residues. The CDR3: CASSLALGGAYEQYF. For the CDR3, the DNA is TGTGCCAGCAGCTTAGCGCTTGGCGGGGCCTACGAGCAGTACTTC.

CDR3 sequence reads: CASSLGGWGLAYEQYF. The CDR3 nucleotides are TGTGCCAGCAGCTTAGGGGGATGGGGTCTAGCCTACGAGCAGTACTTC. This chain joins TRBV11-2 and TRBJ2-7, with D unclear. Between the trimmed V and J ends, which lost 1 base and 2 bases, there was a span of 15 bases. CDR3 length: 16 residues. CDR1 SGHAT and CDR2 FQNNGV come from the germline V gene.